This entry lists 20 T cell receptor beta chains sequenced from one sample in a study of OX40 agonist ivuxolimab in advanced cancers. Preparation of the library involved the immunoSEQ multiplex PCR assay. TCRdb re-hosts the immuneACCESS table, in-frame sequences only. Its copies lack some clones; in the studies checked, an unresolved V gene accounts for under half of them, and the cause for the rest is not known. Across this sample there are 150,000 to 180,000 clones, with 94% seen only once. The ten most abundant clones make up under 0.4% of the sample. This specimen was CD4+ or CD8+ T cells sorted from blood, taken in a trial of the OX40 agonist ivuxolimab. The receptors shown here come from an adult with an advanced solid tumor such as melanoma, head and neck, liver or kidney cancer.

This clone was observed a single time. The V call is TRBV5-1, the J call TRBJ2-7; D call uncertain. The CDR3 totals 14 residues. V dropped 3 bases and J dropped 2 bases, with 12 bases sitting between them. Germline-derived CDR1 and CDR2 are SGHRS and YFSETQ. CDR3 sequence (DNA): TGCGCCAGCAGCTCACGGACGGGCACCTACGAGCAGTACTTC. The encoded protein is CASSSRTGTYEQYF.

The gene calls are TRBV11-2 and TRBJ2-1; D may match TRBD1 or TRBD2 (5 bases each). Trimming took 0 bases from V and 10 from J, leaving 16 bases between them. The CDR3 has 15 residues. From germline, CDR1 is SGHAT and CDR2 FQNNGV. The CDR3 sequence: CASSLDATGPKEQFF. The CDR3 DNA follows: TGTGCCAGCAGCTTAGACGCTACGGGACCCAAAGAGCAGTTCTTC.

This clone was detected only once. The chain uses TRBV6-5 and TRBJ2-5; D could derive from TRBD1 or TRBD2 (5 bases each). CDR1 is MNHEY and CDR2 is SVGAGI in the germline V gene. The CDR3 totals 14 residues. With 4 bases removed from V and 5 bases from J, the gap between germline ends came to 14 bases. DNA for the CDR3: TGTGCCAGCAGTTGGGGTGGGGGAAAGGAGACCCAGTACTTC. This encodes CASSWGGGKETQYF.

This rearrangement joins TRBV2 to TRBJ1-5, with D perhaps matching TRBD1 (5 bases). Trimming removed 6 bases from V and 1 base from J, with 10 bases in between. The CDR3 consists of 14 residues. Germline CDR1 and CDR2: SNHLY and FYNNEI. This chain's CDR3 is CASRYRQSNQPQHF. The CDR3 DNA follows: TGTGCCAGCAGATACAGACAGAGCAATCAGCCCCAGCATTTT.

The genes are TRBV10-3 and TRBJ1-3; TRBD1 agrees at 8 bases. The V gene end was trimmed by 8 bases and the J gene end by 0 bases; junction bases not matched to a gene: 0. Germline values: CDR1 ENHRY, CDR2 SYGVKD. CDR3 length: 13 residues. The DNA for the CDR3 is TGTGCCATCGGGACAGGCTCTGGAAACACCATATATTTT. Protein: CAIGTGSGNTIYF.

The gene calls are TRBV5-1 and TRBJ1-5; tentatively, D is TRBD1 (6 bases). Trimming cost V 0 bases and J 4 bases, with 14 bases left between them. The CDR3 runs 16 residues. The germline V gene has CDR1 SGHRS and CDR2 YFSETQ. This CDR3 reads CASSLGGGGQNQPQHF. CDR3 DNA sequence: TGCGCCAGCAGCTTGGGAGGGGGAGGACAGAATCAGCCCCAGCATTTT.

This clone was counted between two and nine times. The chain is built from TRBV10-3 and TRBJ1-2, with TRBD1 matching over 7 bases. Germline CDR1 and CDR2: ENHRY and SYGVKD. The ends lost 9 bases at V and 7 bases at J; junction bases unmatched: 23. The CDR3 has 17 residues. CDR3 nucleotide sequence: TGTGCCATTGCGCATCCTAGCAGGGGGTTGAGTTCGGGTGGCTACACCTTC. It yields the protein CAIAHPSRGLSSGGYTF.

In DNA, the CDR3 is TGTGCCAGCAGCCGCGGACAGGGGATCACAGATACGCAGTATTTT. This gives the protein CASSRGQGITDTQYF. This chain links TRBV6-6 with TRBJ2-3, with 9 bases matching TRBD1. The CDR3 spans 15 residues. Unmatched junction bases numbered 6, after V lost 6 bases and J lost 2 bases. CDR1 MNHNY and CDR2 SVGAGI come from the germline V gene (reference sequence).

The V call is TRBV28, the J call TRBJ1-2; 7 bases align to TRBD1. CDR1 and CDR2 from the germline V gene are MDHEN and SYDVKM. The CDR3 length is 16 residues. V was pared by 6 bases and J by 6 bases, with 16 bases of the junction left unmatched. The CDR3 DNA sequence: TGTGCCAGCAGCCCGCCTGGACAGGCGACAATCCATGGCTACACCTTC. Translated, it gives CASSPPGQATIHGYTF.

The chain is built from TRBV7-9 and TRBJ1-2; TRBD1 might be the D (6 bases). The V gene lost 5 bases and the J gene lost 0 bases, with 16 bases spanning the gap. Germline loops: CDR1 SEHNR, CDR2 FQNEAQ (reference sequence). CDR3 length: 16 amino acids. CDR3 sequence reads: CASSPGGGPSNYGYTF. For the CDR3, the DNA is TGTGCCAGCAGCCCCGGGGGGGGCCCTTCTAACTATGGCTACACCTTC.

This chain connects TRBV4-2 to TRBJ2-5; 10 bases agree with TRBD1. The tail of the sequence fits TRBJ2-7 better, so the J call may be wrong. Germline assignment: CDR1 LGHNA and CDR2 YNFKEQ. CDR3 length: 14 amino acids. The CDR3 reads CASSQTGTGVEQYF. The DNA of the CDR3 is TGTGCCAGCAGCCAAACCGGGACAGGGGTCGAGCAGTACTTC.

The chain is built from TRBV6-5 and TRBJ1-1; TRBD1 matches at 10 bases. This CDR3 is built from 14 residues. The V and J ends lost 5 bases and 6 bases, in that order; junction bases with no gene match: 6. Germline CDR1 MNHEY, CDR2 SVGAGI. CDR3 DNA sequence: TGTGCCAGCAGTAAACTGGGACAGGGGCCTGAAGCTTTCTTT. It is translated as CASSKLGQGPEAFF.

The chain uses TRBV6-6 and TRBJ2-2; D ambiguous. CDR3 length equals 13 residues. From germline, CDR1 is MNHNY and CDR2 SVGAGI (reference sequence). V shed 8 bases and J shed 1 base, with 8 bases lying between them. The DNA of the CDR3 is TGTGCCAGCCTTAGCCAGAACACCGGGGAGCTGTTTTTT. Translating gives CASLSQNTGELFF.

CDR3 sequence: CASSKEGWYEQYF. The CDR3 DNA reads TGTGCCAGCAGTAAAGAAGGGTGGTACGAGCAGTACTTC. The chain carries TRBV6-5 and TRBJ2-7, with D unclear. The CDR3 has 13 residues. Germline values: CDR1 MNHEY, CDR2 SVGAGI. Trimming removed 5 bases at V and 4 bases at J, with 12 bases between.

This chain connects TRBV6-4 to TRBJ2-1, with D perhaps TRBD1 or TRBD2 (5 bases each). V lost 0 bases to trimming and J lost 0 bases, with 18 bases between them. The CDR3 loop spans 19 amino acids. The V gene's germline CDR1 is MRHNA and CDR2 SNTAGT. The DNA of the CDR3 is TGTGCCAGCAGTGACTCTGGGCGGAGGACGGGACCCTCCTACAATGAGCAGTTCTTC. Protein: CASSDSGRRTGPSYNEQFF.

The rearrangement links TRBV9 to TRBJ1-2, with 7 bases matching TRBD1. This CDR3 comprises 13 residues. Germline assignment: CDR1 SGDLS and CDR2 YYNGEE. With 3 bases clipped from V and 8 bases from J, the junction kept 7 bases outside the gene matches. The CDR3 DNA reads TGTGCCAGCAGCGCAGAAACAGGGGCCGGCTACACCTTC. Translation gives CASSAETGAGYTF.

J is TRBJ2-5 and V is TRBV2; D possibly uses TRBD1 or TRBD2 (5 bases each). In germline, CDR1 is SNHLY, CDR2 FYNNEI. Trimming pared 7 bases from V and 5 bases from J, leaving 14 bases between. The CDR3 is 13 amino acids. This CDR3 is CASIRDVIETQYF. The CDR3 DNA reads TGTGCCAGCATCCGGGACGTCATCGAGACCCAGTACTTC.

The V call is TRBV19, the J call TRBJ1-1, with D unresolved. Germline V CDR1 and CDR2: LNHDA, SQIVND (reference sequence). V lost 5 bases, J lost 1 base, and 8 bases lay in between. The CDR3 covers 13 residues. CDR3 bases: TGTGCCAGTAGTGCCCGATCGAACACTGAAGCTTTCTTT. Its protein is CASSARSNTEAFF.

This chain joins TRBV4-1 and TRBJ1-2; the D gene is possibly TRBD1 (5 bases). Germline V gene data show CDR1 as MGHRA and CDR2 as YSYEKL. Trimming pared 0 bases from V and 2 bases from J, leaving 10 bases between. The length of the CDR3 is 15 residues. Written as DNA, the CDR3 is TGCGCCAGCAGCCAAGATGGAGCAGGGAACTATGGCTACACCTTC. Encoded protein: CASSQDGAGNYGYTF.

The chain uses TRBV27 and TRBJ2-7; tentatively, D is TRBD1 (6 bases). Deletions cut 5 bases from V and 1 base from J, with 12 bases between. The CDR3 consists of 14 residues. Germline V gene lookup returns CDR1 MNHEY and CDR2 SMNVEV (reference sequence). DNA of the CDR3: TGTGCCAGCAGTCCGCGACAGGCATCCTACGAGCAGTACTTC. This gives the protein CASSPRQASYEQYF.